The clone carrying this T cell receptor beta chain was observed a handful of times. Its antigen is undetermined. One base away lies a much larger clone, so this may be a sequencing read error. Constant-region reverse primers amplified full-length variable regions, followed by semi-nested Nested Universal Primer A PCR. TCRdb re-analysed the 5' RACE reads in MiXCR, keeping a single row per CDR3 protein. The sample has some 8,700 distinct CDR3 sequences, over 25% seen once. Germline V lookup: CDR1 DFQATT, CDR2 SNEGSKA (reference sequence). This CDR3 contains 11 residues. Notes on the study in general: Tumor-infiltrating Treg TCR alpha and beta sequences overlapped most with tumor naive CD4+ T cells, then blood naive.

V usage is TRBV20-1 and J usage is TRBJ1-1; the match to TRBD1 covers 9 bases. This TCR came from a female donor with breast cancer. The sequencing sample was made of naive CD4+ T cells sorted from a lymph node. Indicated subset: naive CD4+ T cells, CD4+CD45RA+CD25-. CDR3 nucleotide sequence: TGCAGTGCTCAAGGACAGGGGTCGGCTGTCTTT. Translated: CSAQGQGSAVF.